A single sample gave rise to the 5 T cell receptor beta chains below, sequenced in a study of cytotoxic CD8 clonotypes in ibrutinib-treated CLL. Profiled with immunoSEQ multiplex PCR; TCRdb holds only in-frame clones, not every one. The sample carries some 130,000 clones, approximately 89% recorded once. Sequenced here: PBMCs, sampled after 12 months of ibrutinib treatment. Receptors were obtained from a human donor with chronic lymphocytic leukemia.

This clone was observed once. CDR3: CASFGDGIYEQYF. The CDR3 nucleotides read TGTGCCAGCTTTGGGGACGGAATCTACGAGCAGTACTTC. V and J are TRBV28 and TRBJ2-7; tentatively, D is TRBD1 or TRBD2 (5 bases each). Germline V gene data show CDR1 as MDHEN and CDR2 as SYDVKM. The CDR3 consists of 13 residues. The ends were cut back, 8 bases at V and 3 bases at J, with 14 bases in the middle.

The V call is TRBV19, the J call TRBJ1-2; D possibly corresponds to TRBD1 (6 bases). CDR3 length: 14 residues. V dropped 3 bases and J dropped 5 bases, with 13 bases sitting between them. From germline, CDR1 is LNHDA and CDR2 SQIVND (reference sequence). CDR3 in amino acids: CASSIAGAGYGYTF. CDR3 coding DNA: TGTGCCAGTAGTATTGCGGGGGCCGGATATGGCTACACCTTC. Supplemented by reference TRBV19 and TRBJ1-2, the full variable domain reads DGGITQSPKYLFRKEGQNVTLSCEQNLNHDAMYWYRQDPGQGLRLIYYSQIVNDFQKGDIAEGYSVSREKKESFPLTVTSAQKNPTAFYLCASSIAGAGYGYTFGSGTRLTVV.

This chain joins TRBV30 and TRBJ2-5, with TRBD1 as a possible D gene (5 bases). Germline CDR1 GTSNPN, CDR2 SVGIG (reference sequence). Trimming pared 3 bases from V and 5 bases from J, leaving 10 bases between. The CDR3 totals 12 residues. CDR3 sequence reads: CAWSAGRETQYF. As DNA, the CDR3 is TGTGCCTGGAGCGCAGGGCGGGAGACCCAGTACTTC. Full variable domain (remainder filled in from reference TRBV30 and TRBJ2-5): SQTIHQWPATLVQPVGSPLSLECTVEGTSNPNLYWYRQAAGRGLQLLFYSVGIGQISSEVPQNLSASRPQDRQFILSSKKLLLSDSGFYLCAWSAGRETQYFGPGTRLLVL.

The chain uses TRBV28 and TRBJ2-5; 7 nucleotides line up with TRBD2. Germline V gene data show CDR1 as MDHEN and CDR2 as SYDVKM. The CDR3 spans 16 residues. Trimming at V came to 5 bases and at J to 1 base, leaving 10 bases not matched to a gene. CDR3 protein: CASSPAGRETQETQYF. Here the CDR3 DNA reads TGTGCCAGCAGTCCGGCAGGGCGGGAGACCCAAGAGACCCAGTACTTC.

The V and J genes are TRBV19 and TRBJ1-1, with TRBD1 matching over 8 bases. Per the germline V gene, CDR1 is LNHDA and CDR2 is SQIVND (reference sequence). The CDR3 has 14 residues. The J segment lost 6 bases and the V segment lost 6 bases, leaving 9 bases of the junction unmatched. In DNA, the CDR3 is TGTGCCAGTAGCCCCGGGACAGGAGGCCCTGAAGCTTTCTTT. Translating it yields CASSPGTGGPEAFF.